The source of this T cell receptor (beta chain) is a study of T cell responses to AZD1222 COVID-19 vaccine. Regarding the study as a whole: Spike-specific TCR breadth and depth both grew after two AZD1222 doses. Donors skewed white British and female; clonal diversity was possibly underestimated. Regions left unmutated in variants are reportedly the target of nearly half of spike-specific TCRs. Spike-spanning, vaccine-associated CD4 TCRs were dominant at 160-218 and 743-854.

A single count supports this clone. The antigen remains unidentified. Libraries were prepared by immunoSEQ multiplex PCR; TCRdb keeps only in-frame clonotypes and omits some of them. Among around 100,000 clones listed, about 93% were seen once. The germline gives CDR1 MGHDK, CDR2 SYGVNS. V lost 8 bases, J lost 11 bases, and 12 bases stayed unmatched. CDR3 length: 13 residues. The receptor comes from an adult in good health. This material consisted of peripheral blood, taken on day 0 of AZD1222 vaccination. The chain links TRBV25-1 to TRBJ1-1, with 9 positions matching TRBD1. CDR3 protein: CASSTGGGVLAFF. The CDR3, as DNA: TGTGCCAGCTCGACAGGGGGAGGTGTGCTCGCTTTCTTT.